This T cell receptor beta chain was recorded in a study of neurological immune-mediated disorders. Findings and caveats of the study: Subjects shared no identical expanded-clone CDR3 amino acid sequences, suggesting private TCR-beta repertoires in all groups.

The sample holds many counts of this clonotype. Its antigen is still unknown. This CDR3 contains 17 residues. The V gene's germline CDR1 is LNHNV and CDR2 YYDKDF (reference sequence). Trimming cost V 0 bases and J 4 bases, with 15 bases left between them. As for the cDNA, it was generated by 5'RACE with 10-nucleotide random UMIs. TCRdb called the 5' RACE reads again in MiXCR, with one record for every CDR3 protein. This sample carries some 50,000 distinct CDR3 sequences, less than 15% of them seen once, and the ten largest clones take roughly 4.3%. Time point reported: longitudinal time-point 2. 2 million PBMCs stored at -80 C were the source of the unsorted libraries.

This clonotype was sampled from a male donor with HTLV-1-associated myelopathy (HAM/TSP). The chain is built from TRBV15 and TRBJ2-2; D remains ambiguous. The sample consisted of PBMCs. Written as DNA, the CDR3 is TGTGCCACCAGCAGAGATCGGAAACTCCTAATCACCGGGGAGCTGTTTTTT. Amino acid sequence: CATSRDRKLLITGELFF.